What follows describes a single T cell receptor (beta chain). This clonotype was counted many times. The clone's antigen remains unknown. No quality values exist for individual bases; no much larger clone is one base distant. Sequencing was performed on an Illumina HiSeq 2500. TCR beta libraries were prepared by quantitative 5'-RACE with molecular barcodes. Under the source paper's analysis protocol: A new computational method, built on a probabilistic model of VDJ rearrangement, was used to identify disease-linked TCR variants. In TCRdb, the public reads were trimmed at Q25 with fastp and aligned with MiXCR, with productive beta chains retained. Rows are combined by CDR3 protein, so each entry shows the most common genes and DNA. None of the V and J calls come from the authors' own analysis; TCRdb made them. This sample gives more than 300,000 distinct CDR3 sequences in total; approximately 8% of them show up just once. The ten largest clonotypes hold approximately 15% of the sample.

The source of the sample is a study of CD8 T cells in ankylosing spondylitis (dated by TCRdb to 2016 to 2017). Turning to the overall study: T cell receptor beta repertoires were profiled in healthy donors and ankylosing spondylitis patients so that disease-linked TCR variants could be found. The full study cohort was made up of about 24 ankylosing spondylitis patients and 108 healthy donors. Peripheral blood was sampled, and synovial fluid was also collected from ankylosing spondylitis patients. Points the paper makes about the study in general: Blood from ankylosing spondylitis patients appeared to be characterized by a TCR beta motif made up of under ten highly homologous amino acid variants. In peripheral blood, the disease-linked clones were found at relatively low frequencies and had a CD8+ phenotype. Some TCR beta motif variants had previously been reported in synovial fluid and blood of reactive arthritis patients, which suggested common disease-initiation mechanisms. The disease-linked clones were reported as significantly enriched in matched synovial fluid samples from ankylosing spondylitis patients.

V gives up 6 bases and J gives up 4 bases, and the segment between their germline ends measures 12 bases. The CDR3 measures 13 amino acids from cysteine to phenylalanine. Just the 39-base CDR3 DNA is kept, in frame starting at base 1. The germline V gene gives CDR1 as SQVTM and CDR2 as ANQGSEA. Sequences were obtained from blood, either unsorted or a sorted T cell fraction (not recorded which). The V and J segments used are TRBV29-1 and TRBJ2-2; TRBD2 is a possible D gene, resting on 6 matching bases. The sequence came from a male donor with ankylosing spondylitis. CDR3 sequence: CSVRGKGTGELFF. The nucleotides read TGCAGCGTCCGGGGGAAGGGCACCGGGGAGCTGTTTTTT.